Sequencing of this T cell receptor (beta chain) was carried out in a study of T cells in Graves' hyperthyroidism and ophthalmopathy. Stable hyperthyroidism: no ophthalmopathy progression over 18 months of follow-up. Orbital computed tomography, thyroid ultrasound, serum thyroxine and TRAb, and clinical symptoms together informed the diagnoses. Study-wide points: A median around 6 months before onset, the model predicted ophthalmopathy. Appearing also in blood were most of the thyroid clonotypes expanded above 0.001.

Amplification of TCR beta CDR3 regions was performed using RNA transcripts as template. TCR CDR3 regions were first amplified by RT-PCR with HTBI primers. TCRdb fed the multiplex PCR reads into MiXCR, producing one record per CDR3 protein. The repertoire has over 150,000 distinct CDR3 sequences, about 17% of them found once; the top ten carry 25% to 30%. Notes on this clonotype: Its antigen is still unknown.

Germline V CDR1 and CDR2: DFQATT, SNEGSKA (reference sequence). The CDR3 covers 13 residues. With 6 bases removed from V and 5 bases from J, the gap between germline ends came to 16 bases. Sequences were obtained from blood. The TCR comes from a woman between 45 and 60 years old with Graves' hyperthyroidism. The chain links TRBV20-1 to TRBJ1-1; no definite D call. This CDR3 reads CSAPNPRWTEAFF. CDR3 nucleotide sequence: TGCAGTGCCCCAAATCCCCGGTGGACTGAAGCTTTCTTT.